This TCR beta chain emerged from a study of Graves' ophthalmopathy and Graves' hyperthyroidism. Fresh peripheral blood (approximately 10 ml) yielded the PBMCs. RNA transcripts yielded amplified TCR beta CDR3 regions. After a first-round RT-PCR with HTBI primers, a second-round multiplex PCR was run. MiXCR was run by TCRdb on the multiplex PCR reads, yielding one entry per CDR3 protein. The data show 500,000 to 800,000 distinct CDR3 sequences, with about two fifths seen just once and over 2.5% held by the top ten. A remark on this clonotype: One end of the junction varies from germline; a read error may be responsible.

Germline V CDR1 and CDR2: SQVTM, ANQGSEA. CDR3 length: 16 residues. The chain uses TRBV29-1 and TRBJ2-7, with 8 bases fitting TRBD2. This sequence originates from an adult man with Graves' ophthalmopathy. Material: peripheral blood. CDR3 DNA: TGTGCCTGGAGTGTATGGGGAGCGGGAGTCCGGTACGAGCAGTACTTC. Amino acids: CAWSVWGAGVRYEQYF.